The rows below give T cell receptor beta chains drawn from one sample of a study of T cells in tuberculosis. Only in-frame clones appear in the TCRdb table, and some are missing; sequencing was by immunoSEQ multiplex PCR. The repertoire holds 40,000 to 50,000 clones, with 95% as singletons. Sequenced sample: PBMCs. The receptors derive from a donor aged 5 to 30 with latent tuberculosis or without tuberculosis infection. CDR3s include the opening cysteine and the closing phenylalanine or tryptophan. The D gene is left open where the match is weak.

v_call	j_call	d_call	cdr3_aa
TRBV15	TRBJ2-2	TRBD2	CATSRDYGTSPGELFF
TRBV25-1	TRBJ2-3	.	CASSESQGGDTQYF
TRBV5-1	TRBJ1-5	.	CASSLEGGNQPQHF
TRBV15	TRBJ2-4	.	CATAARPLAKNIQYF
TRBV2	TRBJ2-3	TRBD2	CASSVLAGLGDTQYF
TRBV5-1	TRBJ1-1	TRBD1	CASSLAVGQGAFF
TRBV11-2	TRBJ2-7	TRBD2	CASSPPAAPGGGEQYF
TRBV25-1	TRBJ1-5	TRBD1	CASSGDRDPLGQPQHF
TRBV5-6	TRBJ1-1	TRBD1	CASSLVRGDTEAFF
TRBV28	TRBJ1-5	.	CASSFDSPKRHF
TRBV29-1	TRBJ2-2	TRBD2	CSVERGAGELFF
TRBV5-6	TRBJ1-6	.	CASSLGGGSFRSPLHF
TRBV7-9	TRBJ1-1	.	CASGNPGTFLLNTEAFF
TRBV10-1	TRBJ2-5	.	CASSERLGETQYF
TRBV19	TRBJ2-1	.	CASSSIGGGNEQFF
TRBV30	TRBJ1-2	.	CAWSIGTGYGYTF
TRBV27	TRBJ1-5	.	CASRLTGNVNQPQHF
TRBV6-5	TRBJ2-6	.	CASSRQRSGANVLTF
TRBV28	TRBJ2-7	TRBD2	CASSLNLAALSYEQYF
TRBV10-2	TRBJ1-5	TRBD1	CASNKQGVGNQPQHF
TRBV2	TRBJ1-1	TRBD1	CASRETGGNTEAFF
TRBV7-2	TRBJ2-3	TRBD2	CASSIGLAEADTQYF
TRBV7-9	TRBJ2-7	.	CASSLARSYEQYF
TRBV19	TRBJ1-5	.	CASSIRPGWLLEGNQPQHF
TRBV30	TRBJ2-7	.	CAWSVGEVEQYF
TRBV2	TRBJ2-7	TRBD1	CASRDSYEQYF
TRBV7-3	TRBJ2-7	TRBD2	CASSLAGGGGYEQYF
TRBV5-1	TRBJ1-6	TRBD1	CASSLDRDSPLHF
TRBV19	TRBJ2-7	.	CASSPQGWSPYEQYF
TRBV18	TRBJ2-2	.	CASSFDSFANTGELFF
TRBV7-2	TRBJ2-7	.	CASSTPRQENSYEQYF
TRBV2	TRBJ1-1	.	CASTGVLIMNTEAFF
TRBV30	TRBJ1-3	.	CAWSPRGGGNTIYF
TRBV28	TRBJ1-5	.	CASTYPGGGNQPQHF
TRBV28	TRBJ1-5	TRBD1	CASSLSGGSYSNQPQHF
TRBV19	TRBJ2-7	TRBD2	CASSIAGGATYEQYF
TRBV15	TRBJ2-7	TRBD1	CATSRVGTGSPYEQYF
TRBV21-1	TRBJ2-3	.	CASSLGGGGPSTDTQYF
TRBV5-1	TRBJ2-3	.	CASGSGTSTDTQYF
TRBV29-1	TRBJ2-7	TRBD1	CSVRTGGKYEQYF
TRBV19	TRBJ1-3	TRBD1	CASMGYRDRDTGNTIYF